Reported below is one T cell receptor (beta chain). Its antigen is unidentified. Unique molecular identifiers were incorporated during preparation of the TCRbeta library. Via MiXCR, TCRdb re-called the PCR reads, giving one row per CDR3 protein. The table includes about 540,000 distinct CDR3 sequences, more than 20% detected once. The entry originates in a study of T-cell reconstitution after alpha-beta-depleted transplantation in children. Study conclusions and caveats: About two months after transplant, alpha-beta T cells reportedly came from several hundred expanded graft clones.

Trimming took 1 base from V and 4 from J, leaving 14 bases between them. The V gene's germline CDR1 is MDHEN and CDR2 SYDVKM. This CDR3 region has 15 residues. The sample consisted of PBMCs, taken before TCRalphabeta/CD19-depleted stem cell transplant. The source is a boy younger than two with Wiskott-Aldrich syndrome, due to receive a stem cell transplant. The V gene is TRBV28, the J gene TRBJ2-7; D ambiguous. DNA for the CDR3: TGTGCCAGCAGTTTATCTCGTGGTTTCCCATACGAGCAGTACTTC. Its protein product is CASSLSRGFPYEQYF.